These 25 T cell receptor beta chains share one sample of origin, sequenced in a study of cytomegalovirus exposure and HLA in healthy donors. PCR amplification relied on 60 Vbeta primers (plus 13 Jbeta primers). The assay was immunoSEQ multiplex PCR, and TCRdb's table has in-frame clones only and misses some. The sample has under 200,000 clones; 84% are singletons. Sequencing was done on a sample of PBMCs. All receptors come from a boy younger than 10 in good health and CMV-seronegative.

The genes are TRBV2 and TRBJ2-7, with 8 bases lining up with TRBD1. V lost 7 bases, J lost 3 bases, and 8 bases stayed unmatched. From germline, CDR1 is SNHLY and CDR2 FYNNEI. The CDR3 length is 14 residues. CDR3: CASKDRGAGYEQYF. The CDR3 DNA reads as TGTGCCAGCAAAGACAGGGGTGCTGGCTACGAGCAGTACTTC.

The chain joins TRBV5-6 to TRBJ2-2, with D perhaps TRBD2 (6 bases). V shed 7 bases and J shed 6 bases, with 28 bases lying between them. Germline CDR1 reads SGHDT; CDR2 reads YYEEEE. The CDR3 has 18 residues. In DNA form, the CDR3 reads TGTGCCAGCGGTTATTCGGCTACACCTTACTGGGGGGCCGGGGAGCTGTTTTTT. This gives the protein CASGYSATPYWGAGELFF.

The V call is TRBV6-1, the J call TRBJ1-1; TRBD1 matches 9 bases. There are 16 residues in the CDR3. Per germline, CDR1 MNHNS and CDR2 SASEGT. The trim removed 7 bases at V and 0 bases at J, leaving 9 bases unmatched. CDR3 protein: CASIEWDRAMNTEAFF. CDR3 in DNA: TGTGCCAGCATTGAGTGGGACAGGGCGATGAACACTGAAGCTTTCTTT.

Note on this clone: An end of the junction does not agree with germline; a read error may underlie this. The chain recombines TRBV4-1 with TRBJ1-4; tentative D call: TRBD1 (6 bases). The CDR3 runs 15 residues. CDR1 and CDR2 (germline): MGHRA, YSYEKL. The CDR3 DNA is TGCGCCAGCAGCCAAGAGGGTCTATTGGGAGGGGGAGAAAAATTT. Translation gives CASSQEGLLGGGEKF.

The J gene is TRBJ2-1, the V gene TRBV29-1; tentatively, D is TRBD2 (6 bases). The V gene lost 4 bases and the J gene lost 5 bases, with 9 bases spanning the gap. Per germline, CDR1 SQVTM and CDR2 ANQGSEA. The CDR3 runs 12 residues. CDR3 coding DNA: TGCAGCGTTGTACTAGCCAACAATGAGCAGTTCTTC. Residues: CSVVLANNEQFF.

The chain combines TRBV7-2 with TRBJ2-3; 14 bases are a match to TRBD2. Per germline, CDR1 SGHTA and CDR2 FQGNSA. V lost 2 bases, J lost 6 bases, and 4 bases stayed unmatched. This CDR3 is 16 amino acids long. The CDR3: CASSLSTSGRADTQYF. The CDR3 bases are TGTGCCAGCAGCTTATCGACTAGCGGGAGGGCCGATACGCAGTATTTT.

The chain carries TRBV5-4 and TRBJ2-5; 13 bases agree with TRBD2. The better agreement between TRBJ2-7 and the DNA end casts doubt on the J call. This CDR3 has 15 amino acids. CDR1 and CDR2 (germline): SGHNT, YYREEE (reference sequence). The CDR3 region is CASSTTSGRTYEQYF. The DNA for the CDR3 is TGTGCCAGCAGCACGACTAGCGGGAGGACCTACGAGCAGTACTTC.

The rearrangement joins TRBV29-1 to TRBJ2-7; 11 bases line up with TRBD2. The CDR3 covers 12 residues. J gave up 3 bases and V 7 bases, and 2 bases lay outside the gene matches. Per germline, CDR1 SQVTM and CDR2 ANQGSEA. The CDR3 DNA is TGCAGCGCCACTAGCGGGAGCTACGAGCAGTACTTC. It translates to CSATSGSYEQYF.

The chain links TRBV27 to TRBJ1-1; a weak D match, TRBD1 (6 bases). V was cut by 6 bases and J by 2 bases, with 13 bases left in between. Germline V gene lookup returns CDR1 MNHEY and CDR2 SMNVEV (reference sequence). The length of the CDR3 is 14 residues. CDR3 amino acids: CASRILQGNTEAFF. CDR3 sequence (DNA): TGTGCCAGCAGGATATTACAGGGAAACACTGAAGCTTTCTTT.

V usage is TRBV5-1 and J usage is TRBJ2-7; possible D gene TRBD1, 5 bases. Per the germline V gene, CDR1 is SGHRS and CDR2 is YFSETQ. The CDR3 sequence is 18 residues long. V was pared by 0 bases and J by 2 bases, with 21 bases between. CDR3 residues: CASSLVRQTAIFTYEQYF. CDR3 bases: TGCGCCAGCAGCTTGGTTCGACAGACGGCGATATTTACCTACGAGCAGTACTTC.

This sequence joins TRBV27 and TRBJ2-1; unclear D gene. The V gene lost 4 bases and the J gene lost 8 bases, with 9 bases spanning the gap. Germline-derived CDR1 and CDR2 are MNHEY and SMNVEV (reference sequence). The CDR3 spans 12 residues. The CDR3 region is CASSSIADEQFF. CDR3 sequence (DNA): TGTGCCAGCAGTTCTATTGCCGATGAGCAGTTCTTC.

This clone occurred once. CDR3 in DNA: TGTGCCAGCAGAATAGCGGGAGTTCGCGAGCAGTACTTC. Residues: CASRIAGVREQYF. This sequence joins TRBV6-5 and TRBJ2-7, with 9 bases that match TRBD2. Germline loops: CDR1 MNHEY, CDR2 SVGAGI. The CDR3 covers 13 residues. V shed 6 bases, J shed 6 bases, and the junction held 6 bases outside the gene matches.

J is TRBJ2-7 and V is TRBV27; TRBD2 agrees at 14 bases. Unmatched junction bases numbered 16, after V lost 11 bases and J lost 4 bases. The CDR3 has 17 amino acids. Looked up from germline, CDR1 is MNHEY and CDR2 is SMNVEV (reference sequence). Written as DNA, the CDR3 is TGTGCCGTCAGAGGGACCCCTGGGACTAGCGGGAGTTACGAGCAGTACTTC. Protein sequence: CAVRGTPGTSGSYEQYF.

This chain joins TRBV2 and TRBJ2-7, with 9 bases aligning to TRBD2. Germline-derived CDR1 and CDR2 are SNHLY and FYNNEI. V trimming: 6 bases; J trimming: 2 bases; junction bases outside the gene matches: 11. This CDR3 spans 16 amino acids. This CDR3 is CASRIRSGSFTYEQYF. CDR3 coding DNA: TGTGCCAGCAGGATCCGTAGCGGGAGTTTCACCTACGAGCAGTACTTC.

The gene calls are TRBV7-9 and TRBJ1-1; 7 bases align to TRBD1. Germline V gene sequence: CDR1 SEHNR, CDR2 FQNEAQ (reference sequence). The CDR3 consists of 14 residues. V lost 5 bases, J lost 7 bases, and 10 bases stayed unmatched. CDR3 DNA sequence: TGTGCCAGCAGCACTCCGCGCAGGGGGGTTGAAGCTTTCTTT. Translating it yields CASSTPRRGVEAFF.

This clone was recorded once. The genes are TRBV27 and TRBJ2-1; the match to TRBD2 covers 9 bases. The CDR3 is 13 residues long. J was trimmed by 6 bases and V by 6 bases; bases with no gene match: 3. CDR1 is MNHEY and CDR2 is SMNVEV in the germline V gene (reference sequence). For the CDR3, the DNA is TGTGCCAGCAGCGCTAGCGGGACCAATGAGCAGTTCTTC. Its protein product is CASSASGTNEQFF.

This clone was detected only once. The chain carries TRBV2 and TRBJ2-5; D unresolved. The last part of the DNA fits TRBJ2-7 better; the J call may be wrong. CDR3 length: 12 residues. CDR1 is SNHLY and CDR2 is FYNNEI in the germline V gene. CDR3: CASALGLGEQYF. In DNA, the CDR3 is TGTGCCAGCGCCCTTGGGCTGGGCGAGCAGTACTTC.

J is TRBJ1-1 and V is TRBV5-4, with TRBD1 identical over 9 bases. The ends lost 6 bases at V and 3 bases at J; junction bases unmatched: 6. The germline V gene encodes CDR1 SGHNT and CDR2 YYREEE (reference sequence). This CDR3 spans 14 amino acids. CDR3 bases: TGTGCCAGCAACGTGGACAGGGGAGACACTGAAGCTTTCTTT. Translating gives CASNVDRGDTEAFF.

The rearrangement uses TRBV9 and TRBJ2-7, with a weak D call TRBD1 (5 bases). Trimming pared 0 bases from V and 4 bases from J, leaving 14 bases between. Germline loops: CDR1 SGDLS, CDR2 YYNGEE. The CDR3 consists of 15 residues. CDR3 sequence: CASSVDVGARYEQYF. Written as DNA, the CDR3 is TGTGCCAGCAGCGTAGATGTTGGGGCTCGGTACGAGCAGTACTTC. The full variable domain, rest sourced from reference TRBV9 and TRBJ2-7, is DSGVTQTPKHLITATGQRVTLRCSPRSGDLSVYWYQQSLDQGLQFLIQYYNGEERAKGNILERFSAQQFPDLHSELNLSSLELGDSALYFCASSVDVGARYEQYFGPGTRLTVT.

This CDR3 is CASSFAGTTTSYEQYF. The CDR3 DNA is TGTGCCAGCAGCTTTGCCGGGACTACAACCTCCTACGAGCAGTACTTC. The chain couples TRBV7-2 to TRBJ2-7, with TRBD2 matching 7 bases. The CDR3 has 16 amino acids. The germline CDR1 and CDR2 sequences are SGHTA and FQGNSA. J gave up 0 bases and V 3 bases, and 8 bases lay outside the gene matches.

The V and J genes are TRBV5-6 and TRBJ1-5; TRBD1 aligns across 8 bases. Germline trimming cut 5 bases from V and 7 bases from J; bases unmatched to any gene: 11. This CDR3 has 15 residues. Per germline, CDR1 SGHDT and CDR2 YYEEEE. The CDR3 DNA sequence: TGTGCCAGCAGATCTTCGGACAGGGTGAACCAGCCCCAGCATTTT. This gives the protein CASRSSDRVNQPQHF.

Here the CDR3 reads CASSERGGAGYGYTF. Written as DNA, the CDR3 is TGTGCCAGCAGTGAACGAGGGGGGGCAGGATATGGCTACACCTTC. This rearrangement joins TRBV2 to TRBJ1-2, with D perhaps matching TRBD1 (6 bases). The CDR3 runs to 15 residues. V lost 2 bases and J lost 5, with 15 bases in between. Per the germline V gene, CDR1 is SNHLY and CDR2 is FYNNEI.

The genes are TRBV5-1 and TRBJ2-5; 9 bases line up with TRBD2. Germline CDR1 is SGHRS and CDR2 is YFSETQ. The length of the CDR3 is 17 residues. The junction had 11 bases not matched to a gene; V was cut back by 4 bases and J by 1 base. CDR3 protein: CASSPSATSGAQETQYF. The CDR3, as DNA: TGCGCCAGCAGCCCCTCGGCGACTAGCGGAGCCCAAGAGACCCAGTACTTC.

J is TRBJ2-1 and V is TRBV29-1; 7 positions match TRBD2. Germline assignment: CDR1 SQVTM and CDR2 ANQGSEA. CDR3 length: 12 amino acids. This CDR3 reads CSTLANYNEQFF. As DNA, the CDR3 is TGCAGTACACTAGCGAATTACAATGAGCAGTTCTTC.

The chain links TRBV7-6 to TRBJ1-1; maybe TRBD1 (5 bases). This CDR3 is 11 amino acids long. CDR1 and CDR2 from the germline V gene are SGHVS and FNYEAQ. The V and J ends lost 8 bases and 7 bases respectively, with 11 bases between them. CDR3 amino acids: CASRGGGEAFF. The DNA for the CDR3 is TGTGCCAGCCGCGGGGGAGGTGAAGCTTTCTTT.